This T cell receptor (beta chain) was documented in a study of post-analysis software for immune sequencing data. The V gene's germline CDR1 is SNHLY and CDR2 FYNNEI. The V and J ends lost 5 bases and 7 bases, in that order; junction bases with no gene match: 6. The CDR3 is made up of 13 amino acids. Points from the study as a whole: Compared with controls, patients had more of about 5 TRBV segments, including TRBV5-6, TRBV5-1 and TRBV20-1.

cDNA libraries for TCR beta contained unique molecular identifiers. Yield was approximately 500,000 cDNA molecules from 1 to 10 million T cells. TCRdb re-analysed the PCR reads in MiXCR, keeping a single row per CDR3 protein. The data contain more than 350,000 distinct CDR3 sequences, approximately 38% of them seen just once; the ten biggest clones take up 7.5% to 8.5%. This clonotype appeared once. Its antigen is unknown. Sequencing input: blood. This TCR derives from a girl between 2 and 10 years old with multiple sclerosis. V is TRBV2 and J is TRBJ1-2; 8 nucleotides align to TRBD1. The chain's CDR3 is CASSWTGIGGYTF. CDR3 nucleotide sequence: TGTGCCAGCAGTTGGACAGGGATAGGTGGCTACACCTTC. Complete variable domain (other parts from reference TRBV2 and TRBJ1-2): EPEVTQTPSHQVTQMGQEVILRCVPISNHLYFYWYRQILGQKVEFLVSFYNNEISEKSEIFDDQFSVERPDGSNFTLKIRSTKLEDSAMYFCASSWTGIGGYTFGSGTRLTVV.